Sequencing of this T cell receptor beta chain was carried out in a study of T cell clonotyping in hematopoietic cell transplantation. Study-level results: After transplant, recipient diversity fell while pathologically expanded clonotypes grew through day 180.

Only in-frame clones appear in the TCRdb table, and some are missing; sequencing was by immunoSEQ multiplex PCR. The data hold roughly 30,000 clones, with more than 70% observed a single time. Comment on this clone: What it binds is not known.

The CDR3 loop spans 15 amino acids. Germline loops: CDR1 GTSNPN, CDR2 SVGIG (reference sequence). V lost 2 bases and J 2 bases, leaving 13 bases between the germline ends. Time point defined: recipient sample about 28 days before transplant, after cytoreduction. The clonotype was recovered from a man aged 35-49 years with acute myeloid leukemia. Some clones in this sample may be carry-over from other donors' samples. The sample in question was peripheral blood mononuclear cells, obtained before stem cell transplant. The chain joins TRBV30 to TRBJ1-5; D is uncertain. The CDR3 DNA reads TGTGCCTGGAGTCATACAGCGAGGGGCAATCAGCCCCAGCATTTT. It specifies CAWSHTARGNQPQHF.